What follows is one T cell receptor beta chain and its context. Its antigen is currently unknown. The sample belongs to a study of OX40 agonist ivuxolimab in advanced cancers. Study-wide background: Allowance was made for prior anti-PD-1, anti-PD-L1 or anti-CTLA-4 therapy, and 40% to 45% had some. The study's findings and limits: At doses 0.1 to 3.0 mg/kg, CD4+ and CD8+ clones expanded. Partial responders at 0.1-3.0 mg/kg had among the lowest clonal expansion.

The timepoints at which blood was sampled were baseline, cycle 4 day 1, and cycle 7 day 1. Clones were sequenced by immunoSEQ multiplex PCR, and TCRdb holds only the in-frame ones, with some missing. The sample contains roughly 35,000 clones, 92% of which appear only once. V lost 6 bases and J lost 6; bases outside the gene matches: 11. CDR1 MNHNY and CDR2 SVGAGI come from the germline V gene (reference sequence). The CDR3 totals 16 residues. J is TRBJ2-3 and V is TRBV6-6, with 11 nucleotides matching TRBD2. The TCR originated in an adult with an advanced solid tumor such as melanoma, head and neck, liver or kidney cancer. The sample here was CD4+ or CD8+ T cells sorted from blood, taken in a trial of the OX40 agonist ivuxolimab. The CDR3 spells CASRIAGGLPTDTQYF. CDR3 DNA: TGTGCCAGCAGGATAGCGGGGGGGCTCCCCACTGATACGCAGTATTTT.